The rows below give T cell receptor beta chains drawn from one sample of a study of T cell changes during pregnancy in multiple sclerosis. Produced via immunoSEQ multiplex PCR; TCRdb's table is partial and in-frame only. The data hold 55,000 to 70,000 clones, with around 93% observed a single time. Sequences were derived from peripheral blood, sampled after pregnancy. These receptors were obtained from a female donor with multiple sclerosis, enrolled in a pregnancy study. The CDR3 runs from the conserved cysteine through the conserved F or W. D genes are given only for firm matches. The listing skips clone size in some rows; elsewhere it reads once, few, many or a size class.

d_call,cdr3_length,j_call,clone_size,v_call,cdr3_nt,cdr3_aa
TRBD2,15,TRBJ2-3,NA,TRBV19,TGTGCCAGTAGTGTACCGGGACTAGGATCAGATACGCAGTATTTT,CASSVPGLGSDTQYF
NA,15,TRBJ2-1,NA,TRBV25-1,TGTGCCAGCAGTGCTTCAGGACTCAGAGGTAGTGAGCAGTTCTTC,CASSASGLRGSEQFF
NA,15,TRBJ2-1,NA,TRBV6-4,TGTGCCAGCAGTCCAATAGCGGAATCCTACAATGAGCAGTTCTTC,CASSPIAESYNEQFF
NA,13,TRBJ2-7,NA,TRBV19,TGTGCCAGTAGGAAAACAGGGTCCTACGAGCAGTACTTC,CASRKTGSYEQYF
TRBD1,17,TRBJ1-1,NA,TRBV5-1,TGCGCCAGCAGCTTGCTGGGCGTAGGGGGCCGGAACACTGAAGCTTTCTTT,CASSLLGVGGRNTEAFF
TRBD1,15,TRBJ2-1,NA,TRBV5-6,TGTGCCAGCAGCTTACAGGGGGTGTCCTACAATGAGCAGTTCTTC,CASSLQGVSYNEQFF
TRBD2,19,TRBJ2-5,NA,TRBV9,TGTGCCAGCAGCGTAGGAGGTAGCGGGAGGGCCCTGGGTCTGGAGACCCAGTACTTC,CASSVGGSGRALGLETQYF
TRBD1,13,TRBJ2-5,NA,TRBV7-2,TGTGCCAGCAGCTTGGGACAGGAGCTTACCCAGTACTTC,CASSLGQELTQYF
NA,17,TRBJ2-7,NA,TRBV5-1,TGCGCCAGCAGCTTTTTTGGCTCGGGAGCCTCCTCCTACGAGCAGTACTTC,CASSFFGSGASSYEQYF
NA,15,TRBJ2-7,NA,TRBV6-5,TGTGCCAGCAGCCAGGCTGGCAGGGGAAGGTACGAGCAGTACTTC,CASSQAGRGRYEQYF
TRBD2,15,TRBJ2-5,NA,TRBV27,TGTGCCAGCAGTGGGGGGGGACGGACCCAAGAGACCCAGTACTTC,CASSGGGRTQETQYF
TRBD1,15,TRBJ1-2,NA,TRBV10-3,TGTGCCATCAACGACAGGGGAAAACTTAACTATGGCTACACCTTC,CAINDRGKLNYGYTF
NA,14,TRBJ2-3,NA,TRBV27,TGTGCCAGCAGGGGGAGGTTGCCCACAGATACGCAGTATTTT,CASRGRLPTDTQYF
TRBD1,22,TRBJ1-1,NA,TRBV14,TGTGCCAGCAGCCAAGATTCGCCCTCTTTTTACGGGACAGCTACCCGTAGCACTGAAGCTTTCTTT,CASSQDSPSFYGTATRSTEAFF
NA,16,TRBJ2-6,NA,TRBV6-1,TGTGCCAGCAGTGAACAGGTCAGCTCTGGGGCCAACGTCCTGACTTTC,CASSEQVSSGANVLTF
TRBD2,14,TRBJ2-1,NA,TRBV6-5,TGTGCCAGCACGGTCCTAGCGGGAGGAGGTGAGCAGTTCTTC,CASTVLAGGGEQFF
TRBD1,14,TRBJ2-2,once,TRBV18,TGTGCCAGCTCACCCGGGACAGATACCGGGGAGCTGTTTTTT,CASSPGTDTGELFF
NA,16,TRBJ2-7,NA,TRBV6-1,TGTGCCAGCAGTGAAAGCCCACTCGCGGCTGGGTACGAGCAGTACTTC,CASSESPLAAGYEQYF
NA,11,TRBJ2-5,NA,TRBV11-2,TGTGCCAGCAGCTTAGCAGGGGCCCAGTACTTC,CASSLAGAQYF
TRBD1,16,TRBJ1-1,NA,TRBV19,TGTGCCAGTAGTATCGTCAGGGGGCCTGGAAACACTGAAGCTTTCTTT,CASSIVRGPGNTEAFF
TRBD2,15,TRBJ2-4,NA,TRBV5-6,TGTGCCAGCAGCTTGTACACTAGCGGCAAAAACATTCAGTACTTC,CASSLYTSGKNIQYF
TRBD1,15,TRBJ1-4,NA,TRBV7-6,TGTGCCAGCAGCCCGCGGACAGGGTCTAATGAAAAACTGTTTTTT,CASSPRTGSNEKLFF